This T cell receptor (beta chain) was sequenced in a study of cytomegalovirus exposure and HLA in healthy donors. Whole-study findings and limits: A few CMV-associated chains were confirmed in vitro to be specific for CMV antigens. Most observed TCR sequences were rare, whereas some public TCRs were detected in many donors.

60 Vbeta and 13 Jbeta primers were used in PCR. Libraries were prepared by immunoSEQ multiplex PCR; TCRdb keeps only in-frame clonotypes and omits some of them. Among some 110,000 clones listed, nearly 75% were seen once. The CDR3 length is 12 residues. The germline V gene encodes CDR1 SGHTA and CDR2 FQGNSA. V lost 4 bases and J 9 bases, leaving 10 bases between the germline ends. Comments on this clone: As yet, its antigen is unknown.

This chain joins TRBV7-2 and TRBJ1-5; D is unclear. What was sequenced was PBMCs. The receptor was derived from a man younger than 40 in good health and CMV-seropositive. In nucleotides, the CDR3 is TGTGCCAGCAGCTCAATCCGGGGGCCCCAGCATTTT. This sequence encodes CASSSIRGPQHF.